The entry below gives a single T cell receptor (beta chain) sequence along with its context. As handled by the study authors: Reference gene primer amplification gave nucleated cell count estimates. Sequenced by immunoSEQ multiplex PCR; TCRdb stores in-frame clones only, minus some. Clonal size and the V and J genes are those of that table, whereas D and trimming came from the DNA. The sample yields about 300,000 clones, roughly 85% seen once. Recruitment covered 25 or so US areas and drew participants whose ages spanned roughly 18 to 89 years. Participant-reported clinical history was the basis for cohort assignment. V shed 0 bases, J shed 6 bases, and the junction held 8 bases outside the gene matches. This CDR3 has 17 residues. The germline V gene has CDR1 LNHNV and CDR2 YYDKDF (reference sequence). These data are taken from a study of blood T cell repertoires in COVID-19. Study in general: Sites in the United States, Italy and Spain provided acute and convalescent COVID-19 samples.

Sequencing was carried out using PBMCs or T cells enriched from blood (not recorded which). The V call is TRBV15, the J call TRBJ1-6; 7 bases agree with TRBD1. The clonotype comes from a woman aged 25 to 45 who had been exposed to COVID-19. CDR3 protein: CATSRESGTEFNSPLHF. CDR3 bases: TGTGCCACCAGCAGAGAATCCGGGACAGAATTTAATTCACCCCTCCACTTT. Supplemented by reference TRBV15 and TRBJ1-6, the full variable domain reads DAMVIQNPRYQVTQFGKPVTLSCSQTLNHNVMYWYQQKSSQAPKLLFHYYDKDFNNEADTPDNFQSRRPNTSFCFLDIRSPGLGDTAMYLCATSRESGTEFNSPLHFGNGTRLTVT.